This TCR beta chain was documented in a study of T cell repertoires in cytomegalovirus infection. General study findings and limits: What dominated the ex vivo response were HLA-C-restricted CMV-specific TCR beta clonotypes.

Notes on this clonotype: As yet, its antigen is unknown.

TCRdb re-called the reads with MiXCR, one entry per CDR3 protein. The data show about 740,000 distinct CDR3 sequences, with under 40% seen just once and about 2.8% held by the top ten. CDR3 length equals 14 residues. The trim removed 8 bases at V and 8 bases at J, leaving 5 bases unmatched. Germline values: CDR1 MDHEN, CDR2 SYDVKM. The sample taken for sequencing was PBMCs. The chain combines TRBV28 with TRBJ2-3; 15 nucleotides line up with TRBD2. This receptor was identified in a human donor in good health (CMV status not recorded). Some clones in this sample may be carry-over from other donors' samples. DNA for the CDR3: TGTGCCAGCGGAGGACTAGCGGGAGGGGCTACGCAGTATTTT. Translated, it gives CASGGLAGGATQYF.